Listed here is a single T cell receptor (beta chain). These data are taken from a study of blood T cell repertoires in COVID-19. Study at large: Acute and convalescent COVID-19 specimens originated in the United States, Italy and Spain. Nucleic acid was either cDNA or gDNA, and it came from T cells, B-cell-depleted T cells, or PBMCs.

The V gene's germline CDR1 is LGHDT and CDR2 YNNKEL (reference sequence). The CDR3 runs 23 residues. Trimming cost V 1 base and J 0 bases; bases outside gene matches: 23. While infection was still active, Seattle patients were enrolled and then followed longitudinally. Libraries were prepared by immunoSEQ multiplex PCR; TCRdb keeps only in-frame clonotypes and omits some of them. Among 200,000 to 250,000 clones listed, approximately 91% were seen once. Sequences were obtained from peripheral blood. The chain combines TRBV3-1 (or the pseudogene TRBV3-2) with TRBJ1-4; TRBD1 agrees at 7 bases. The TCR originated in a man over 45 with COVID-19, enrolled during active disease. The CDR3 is CASSQAPKSLTGMGLATNEKLFF. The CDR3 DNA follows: TGTGCCAGCAGCCAAGCCCCGAAAAGTTTGACAGGGATGGGACTGGCAACTAATGAAAAACTGTTTTTT.